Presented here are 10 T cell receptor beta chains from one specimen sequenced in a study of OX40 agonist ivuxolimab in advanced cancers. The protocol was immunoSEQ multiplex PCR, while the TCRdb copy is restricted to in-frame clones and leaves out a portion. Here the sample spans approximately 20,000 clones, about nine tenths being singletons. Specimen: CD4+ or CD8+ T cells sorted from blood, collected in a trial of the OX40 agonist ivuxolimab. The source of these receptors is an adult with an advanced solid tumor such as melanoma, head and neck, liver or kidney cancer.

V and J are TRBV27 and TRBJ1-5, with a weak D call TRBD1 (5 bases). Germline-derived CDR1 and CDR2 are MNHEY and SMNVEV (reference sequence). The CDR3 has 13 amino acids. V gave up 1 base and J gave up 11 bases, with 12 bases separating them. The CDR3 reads CASSLWTGTAQHF. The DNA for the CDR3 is TGTGCCAGCAGTTTATGGACCGGGACGGCCCAGCATTTT.

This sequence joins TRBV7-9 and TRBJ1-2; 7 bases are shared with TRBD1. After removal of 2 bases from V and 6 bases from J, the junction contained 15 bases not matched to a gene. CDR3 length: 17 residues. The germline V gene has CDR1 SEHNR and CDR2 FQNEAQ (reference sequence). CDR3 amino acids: CASSLPNTGQVEDGYTF. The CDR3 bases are TGTGCCAGCAGCTTACCCAATACCGGACAGGTTGAGGATGGCTACACCTTC.

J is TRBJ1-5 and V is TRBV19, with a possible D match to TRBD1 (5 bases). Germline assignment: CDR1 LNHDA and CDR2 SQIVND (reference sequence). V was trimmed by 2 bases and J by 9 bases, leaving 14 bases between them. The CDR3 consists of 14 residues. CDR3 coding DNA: TGTGCCAGTAGTATAAGGCAGGGCCAGGGGCCCCAGCATTTT. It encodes CASSIRQGQGPQHF.

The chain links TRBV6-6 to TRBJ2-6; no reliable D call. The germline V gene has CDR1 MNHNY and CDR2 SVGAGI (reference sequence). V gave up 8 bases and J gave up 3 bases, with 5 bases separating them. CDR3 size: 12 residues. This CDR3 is CASGSGANVLTF. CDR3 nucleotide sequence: TGTGCCAGCGGTAGTGGGGCCAACGTCCTGACTTTC.

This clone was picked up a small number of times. The DNA for the CDR3 is TGTGCCAGCAGCTCCCGGGGACAGGGGAGAAACATTCAGTACTTC. It encodes CASSSRGQGRNIQYF. The rearrangement joins TRBV7-2 to TRBJ2-4; 10 positions match TRBD1. Germline V gene data show CDR1 as SGHTA and CDR2 as FQGNSA. V gave up 4 bases and J gave up 6 bases; unmatched junction bases: 6. CDR3 length equals 15 residues.

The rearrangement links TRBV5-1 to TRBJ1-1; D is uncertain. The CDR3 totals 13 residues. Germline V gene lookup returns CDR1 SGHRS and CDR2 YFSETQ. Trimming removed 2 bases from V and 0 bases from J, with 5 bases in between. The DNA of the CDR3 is TGCGCCAGCAGCTTCCATATGAACACTGAAGCTTTCTTT. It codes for CASSFHMNTEAFF.

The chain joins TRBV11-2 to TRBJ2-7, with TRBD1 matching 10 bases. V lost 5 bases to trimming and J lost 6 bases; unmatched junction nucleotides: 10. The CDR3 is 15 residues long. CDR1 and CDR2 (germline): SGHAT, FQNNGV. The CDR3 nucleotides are TGTGCCAGCAGCGCTCCGTCGGGGACAGGGGTCGAGCAGTACTTC. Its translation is CASSAPSGTGVEQYF.

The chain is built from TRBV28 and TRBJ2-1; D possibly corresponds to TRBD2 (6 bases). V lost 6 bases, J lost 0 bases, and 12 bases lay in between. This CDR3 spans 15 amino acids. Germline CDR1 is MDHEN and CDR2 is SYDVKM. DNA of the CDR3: TGTGCCAGCAGCCCATTAGCGGTCTCCTACAATGAGCAGTTCTTC. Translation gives CASSPLAVSYNEQFF.

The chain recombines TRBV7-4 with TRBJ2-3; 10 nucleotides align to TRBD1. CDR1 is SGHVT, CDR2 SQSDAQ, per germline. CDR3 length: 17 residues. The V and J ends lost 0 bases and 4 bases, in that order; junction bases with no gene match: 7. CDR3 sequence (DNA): TGTGCCAGCAGCTTAGCGCAGGAGACAGGGGGCCCAGATACGCAGTATTTT. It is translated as CASSLAQETGGPDTQYF.

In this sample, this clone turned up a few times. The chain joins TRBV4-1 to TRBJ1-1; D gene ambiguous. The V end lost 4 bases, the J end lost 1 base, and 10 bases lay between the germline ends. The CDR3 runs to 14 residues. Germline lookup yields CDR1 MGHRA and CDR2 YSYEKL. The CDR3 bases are TGCGCCAGCAGCCCCGGACTGGCGAACACTGAAGCTTTCTTT. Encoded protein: CASSPGLANTEAFF.